This is a list of T cell receptor beta chains from one sample in a study of blood T cell repertoires in COVID-19. TCRdb keeps only in-frame clones here, not all; method: immunoSEQ multiplex PCR. The sample holds around 230,000 clones, roughly nine tenths seen once. Material for sequencing was peripheral blood. The origin of the receptors is a man aged 35 to 55 with acute or convalescent COVID-19. The CDR3 runs from the conserved cysteine through the conserved F or W. D genes are given only for firm matches. Rows may omit the clone size; those that give it use once, few, many or a size class.

V: TRBV9; size: -; J: TRBJ1-4; D: TRBD1; DNA: TGTGCCAGCAGCGTAGGACAGGGGGCCTCTACAACTAATGAAAAACTGTTTTTT; CDR3: CASSVGQGASTTNEKLFF
V: TRBV18; size: -; J: TRBJ2-5; D: -; DNA: TGTGCCAGCTCACCAAGGGCATCCCAGGGTCTCGGGGAGACCCAGTACTTC; CDR3: CASSPRASQGLGETQYF
V: TRBV27; size: -; J: TRBJ2-5; D: TRBD1; DNA: TGTGCCAGCAGGGGATCAGGGGGCGCGGAGACCCAGTACTTC; CDR3: CASRGSGGAETQYF
V: TRBV2; size: -; J: TRBJ1-1; D: TRBD1; DNA: TGTGCCAGCAGGAAGGGACAGGGGTCACTTTTGAACACTGAAGCTTTCTTT; CDR3: CASRKGQGSLLNTEAFF
V: TRBV19; size: -; J: TRBJ2-5; D: TRBD1; DNA: TGTGCCAGTAGGGACAGGGGGCAAGAGACCCAGTACTTC; CDR3: CASRDRGQETQYF
V: TRBV30; size: -; J: TRBJ2-1; D: -; DNA: TGTGCCTGGAGTCGTTCTATGCCCCCCTACAATGAGCAGTTCTTC; CDR3: CAWSRSMPPYNEQFF
V: TRBV6-6; size: -; J: TRBJ2-3; D: -; DNA: TGTGCCAGCAGTTACTCCGGGGTCACTAGCACAGATACGCAGTATTTT; CDR3: CASSYSGVTSTDTQYF
V: TRBV11-2; size: -; J: TRBJ1-1; D: -; DNA: TGTGCCAGCAGGACCGAAGGGGTAGTATTACACACTGAAGCTTTCTTT; CDR3: CASRTEGVVLHTEAFF
V: TRBV18; size: -; J: TRBJ2-7; D: TRBD2; DNA: TGTGCCAGCTCACCAGAGCGGGGCATCTCCTACGAGCAGTACTTC; CDR3: CASSPERGISYEQYF
V: TRBV2; size: -; J: TRBJ2-3; D: TRBD1; DNA: TGTGCCAGCCACTTAACAGGGGTAGATACGCAGTATTTT; CDR3: CASHLTGVDTQYF
V: TRBV7-9; size: -; J: TRBJ1-2; D: -; DNA: TGTGCCAGCAGCCAAAGACAGGCCCCCATCAACTATGGCTACACCTTC; CDR3: CASSQRQAPINYGYTF
V: TRBV7-2; size: -; J: TRBJ1-5; D: -; DNA: TGTGCCAGCAGCTTAGGAGCTAACAATCAGCCCCAGCATTTT; CDR3: CASSLGANNQPQHF
V: TRBV15; size: -; J: TRBJ2-5; D: -; DNA: TGTGCCACCAGCAGGGGCCAATGGCACGACCCCCTCTACTTC; CDR3: CATSRGQWHDPLYF
V: TRBV10-2; size: once; J: TRBJ1-1; D: -; DNA: TGCGCCAGCAGTGAGACAGGCACTGAAGCTTTCTTT; CDR3: CASSETGTEAFF
V: TRBV27; size: -; J: TRBJ2-5; D: TRBD2; DNA: TGTGCCAGCAGTTTATCCCAGAGGGGAAAGATAGCGGGAGGGCTAATCAAAGGAGAGACCCAGTACTTC; CDR3: CASSLSQRGKIAGGLIKGETQYF
V: TRBV4-3; size: -; J: TRBJ1-2; D: -; DNA: TGCGCCAGCAGCCAAGTTTTTACGGGAGACTATGGCTACACCTTC; CDR3: CASSQVFTGDYGYTF
V: TRBV11-2; size: -; J: TRBJ1-3; D: -; DNA: TGTGCCAGCAGCTTAGGTACCCGGGACACCATATATTTT; CDR3: CASSLGTRDTIYF
V: TRBV5-1; size: -; J: TRBJ1-1; D: -; DNA: TGCGCCAGCAGTGCTGGGGCGAACACTGAAGCTTTCTTT; CDR3: CASSAGANTEAFF
V: TRBV28; size: -; J: TRBJ1-2; D: -; DNA: TGTGCCAGCAGCGAGAGTTGGGGCGCAAACTATGGCTACACCTTC; CDR3: CASSESWGANYGYTF
V: TRBV14; size: -; J: TRBJ2-3; D: TRBD2; DNA: TGTGCCAGCAGCCAAGAAAAACTAGCGGGGGGAGGCACAGATACGCAGTATTTT; CDR3: CASSQEKLAGGGTDTQYF
V: TRBV7-9; size: -; J: TRBJ2-1; D: -; DNA: TGTGCCAGCAGCCACCCACAGGGCCTATCCTACAATGAGCAGTTCTTC; CDR3: CASSHPQGLSYNEQFF
V: TRBV5-4; size: -; J: TRBJ2-6; D: -; DNA: TGTGCCAACGGGGGGCAGGACTCTGGGGCCAACGTCCTGACTTTC; CDR3: CANGGQDSGANVLTF
V: TRBV6-5; size: -; J: TRBJ2-7; D: TRBD1; DNA: TGTGCCAGCAGCCGGGACAGTCGCGAGCAGTACTTC; CDR3: CASSRDSREQYF
V: TRBV6-5; size: -; J: TRBJ1-1; D: -; DNA: TGTGCCAGCATTGGAGGTGGGGACACTGAAGCTTTCTTT; CDR3: CASIGGGDTEAFF
V: TRBV28; size: -; J: TRBJ1-2; D: TRBD1; DNA: TGTGCCAGCAGCCAAGACAGGGGTTATGGCTACACCTTC; CDR3: CASSQDRGYGYTF
V: TRBV10-1; size: -; J: TRBJ2-5; D: -; DNA: TGCGCCAGCAGTGAGTCCGTGACCCAGTACTTC; CDR3: CASSESVTQYF
V: TRBV5-1; size: -; J: TRBJ1-4; D: -; DNA: TGCGCCAGCAGCTTGGTGCAGGGAGAAAAACTGTTTTTT; CDR3: CASSLVQGEKLFF
V: TRBV20-1; size: once; J: TRBJ2-3; D: TRBD2; DNA: TGCAGTGCTAGTACCTCTTGGCGGGGGGGCACAGATACGCAGTATTTT; CDR3: CSASTSWRGGTDTQYF
V: TRBV6-5; size: -; J: TRBJ1-4; D: -; DNA: TGTGCCAGCACTCCGGGCAGGAGGAGGGAAAAACTGTTTTTT; CDR3: CASTPGRRREKLFF
V: TRBV28; size: once; J: TRBJ1-2; D: -; DNA: TGTGCCAGCAGTCCTACGCTCGGGACATCCTATGGCTACACCTTC; CDR3: CASSPTLGTSYGYTF
V: TRBV27; size: -; J: TRBJ2-3; D: -; DNA: TGTGCCAGCAGCTTGTCCCGACTATCGACGGGCACAGATACGCAGTATTTT; CDR3: CASSLSRLSTGTDTQYF